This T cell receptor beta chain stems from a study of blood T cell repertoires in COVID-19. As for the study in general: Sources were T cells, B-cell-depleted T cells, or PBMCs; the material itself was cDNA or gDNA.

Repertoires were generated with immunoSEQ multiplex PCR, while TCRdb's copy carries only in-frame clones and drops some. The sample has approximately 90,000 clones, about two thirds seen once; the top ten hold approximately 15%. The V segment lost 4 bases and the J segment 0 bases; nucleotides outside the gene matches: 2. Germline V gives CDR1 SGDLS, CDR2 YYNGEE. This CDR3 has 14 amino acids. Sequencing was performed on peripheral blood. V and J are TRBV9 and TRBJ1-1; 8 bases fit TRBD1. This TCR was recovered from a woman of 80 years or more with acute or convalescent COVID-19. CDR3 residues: CASSPQGVNTEAFF. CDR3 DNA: TGTGCCAGCAGCCCACAGGGGGTGAACACTGAAGCTTTCTTT.